This T cell receptor (beta chain) is drawn from a study of T-cell memory formation after mild COVID-19. 5'RACE with constant-segment primers built TCRalpha and TCRbeta cDNA libraries with UMIs. One entry per CDR3 protein, called by TCRdb with MiXCR from the 5' RACE reads. In the table there are about 250,000 distinct CDR3 sequences, approximately 19% of which are singletons. The CDR3 is 11 residues long. V was cut by 0 bases and J by 8 bases, with 7 bases left in between. Looked up from germline, CDR1 is GTSNPN and CDR2 is SVGIG (reference sequence). The sample comprised PBMCs or a T cell subset sorted from them (not recorded which). The clonotype comes from a man aged 18 to 29 who had mild COVID-19 (a few samples of this study predate the infection). Cell type and time point are not known. The chain is built from TRBV30 and TRBJ1-2, with D perhaps matching TRBD1 (5 bases). Written as DNA, the CDR3 is TGTGCCTGGAGTGTGAGACAGGGCTACACCTTC. Residues: CAWSVRQGYTF.